Listed below are T cell receptor beta chains from one sample, sequenced in a study of cytomegalovirus exposure and HLA in healthy donors. The protocol was immunoSEQ multiplex PCR, while the TCRdb copy is restricted to in-frame clones and leaves out a portion. The table has some 85,000 clones, approximately 96% seen once; the top ten hold 1.3%. Source material: PBMCs. The receptors shown here come from a woman between 18 and 29 years old in good health and CMV-seronegative. Both conserved end residues are part of each CDR3. Size tells how often a clone was seen (once, few, many) or the class of an expanded clone, and some rows leave it out.

size,V,length,CDR3
once,TRBV19,14,CASSIGTPSYEQYF
once,TRBV11-2,14,CASSLAGSNQPQHF
.,TRBV6-5,13,CASSYNRGTEAFF
.,TRBV12-5,15,CASGFGSTATDTQYF
.,TRBV19,13,CASSRTGLSPLHF
.,TRBV9,13,CASRSTYTGELFF
.,TRBV18,14,CASSPFDTNQPQHF
.,TRBV7-9,16,CASSPNSWTGPYEQYF
.,TRBV6-1,14,CASSEYSLNTEAFF
once,TRBV7-8,19,CASSLVVGTGRWQNTEAFF
few,TRBV20-1,9,CRRNYGYTF
.,TRBV6-5,15,CASGGTGGTGDTQYF
.,TRBV27,19,CASSLSPGQAANSYNEQFF
once,TRBV6-1,17,CASSEARTRTGAYEQYF
.,TRBV9,16,CASSVTSGRAKNIQYF
.,TRBV9,13,CASSAGTGDTQYF
once,TRBV5-1,16,CASRELAGNGLETQYF
.,TRBV7-6,19,CASSLMLGADRGSYNEQFF
.,TRBV6-1,14,CASRGLAGAYEQYF
.,TRBV5-1,13,CASSFREKDEQFF
.,TRBV5-4,16,CASSLEAGGLTDTQYF
.,TRBV9,16,CASSSGLLSGFEKLFF
.,TRBV11-2,17,CASSLGIVPGTNEKLFF
.,TRBV4-1,17,CASSQDHLAGATDTQYF
.,TRBV5-5,16,CASSLGTSGLTGELFF
.,TRBV5-1,11,CASNGREGQYF
.,TRBV28,13,CASSLVGVYEQYF
.,TRBV2,15,CASSEHLSSGNTIYF
.,TRBV4-1,16,CASSQDQGALNTEAFF
.,TRBV27,14,CASAWGGSTDTQYF
.,TRBV27,12,CASSPGIYEQYF
.,TRBV7-9,14,CAGHGQANTGELFF
.,TRBV18,12,CASSPPEGEQYF
.,TRBV6-1,11,CASSHGETQYF
once,TRBV5-5,16,CASSISLGASRTEAFF
.,TRBV14,13,CASSQDRTYEQYF
.,TRBV5-1,14,CASSVWTGGTEAFF
.,TRBV14,13,CASSATGGHEQYF
.,TRBV19,15,CASSRIADTGNTIYF
.,TRBV10-2,15,CASSELDSGKETQYF
.,TRBV27,13,CASSLTDSPEQYF
.,TRBV7-9,16,CASSLGPGSVSYEQYF
once,TRBV28,17,CASSLAGQGFKGYGYTF